This T cell receptor beta chain was sequenced during a study of T cells in Graves' hyperthyroidism and ophthalmopathy. Amplification targeted TCR beta CDR3 regions from RNA transcripts. TCR CDR3 underwent first-round RT-PCR with the HTBI primer set. TCRdb reprocessed the multiplex PCR reads via MiXCR and lists one record per CDR3 protein. The data show a few hundred thousand distinct CDR3 sequences, 22% seen once. In this sample, this clonotype turned up many times. The length of the CDR3 is 15 residues. The J segment lost 0 bases and the V segment lost 7 bases, leaving 4 bases of the junction unmatched.

Sequencing was carried out using blood. The receptor comes from a woman in her 70s with Graves' ophthalmopathy. V usage is TRBV12-3 or TRBV12-4 and J usage is TRBJ2-1; the match to TRBD2 covers 9 bases. CDR3 in DNA: TGTGCCAGCAAACTTAGCGGGAGCTCCTACAATGAGCAGTTCTTC. This encodes CASKLSGSSYNEQFF.